This TCR beta chain was sequenced during a study of CXCR3-negative and CXCR3-positive naive CD8 T cells. Whole-study findings and limits: High diversity, comparable across both naive subsets, contrasted with much lower diversity in memory CD8+ cells. The TRB CDR3s that CXCR3-positive naive cells carried were more hydrophobic than those of CXCR3-negative naive cells.

Germline V lookup: CDR1 LNHDA, CDR2 SQIVND (reference sequence). This CDR3 is built from 16 residues. A word on this clonotype: Its cognate antigen is unknown.

CD45RO-CCR7+CD27+CD95- cells counted as naive CD8+ T cells. UMI-labeled TRB cDNA libraries were prepared by 5' RACE. Reprocessing the 5' RACE reads, TCRdb reports a single entry for every CDR3 protein and omits DNA. This table holds 130,000 to 150,000 distinct CDR3 sequences. The chain carries TRBV19 and TRBJ1-1; as DNA is missing, the TRBD1 call by TCRdb cannot be tested. Sequenced material: naive CXCR3+ CD8+ T cells from blood. Subset meaning: CD45RO-CCR7+CD27+CD95- naive CD8+ T cells expressing CXCR3 (TNR3+). This receptor was obtained from a human donor in good health. Some clones in this sample may be carry-over from other donors' samples. This CDR3 is CASSVGMRGANAEAFF.